Sequencing of this T cell receptor (beta chain) was carried out in a study of metastatic and nonmetastatic thyroid tumors. Notes on this clone: The junction and the germline gene differ at one end; a read error may be behind it.

Prior to thyroid surgery, none of the patients had received any treatment. Germline V gene sequence: CDR1 LNHNV, CDR2 YYDKDF (reference sequence). CDR3 length: 16 amino acids. TCRdb used MiXCR to call clones anew from the PCR reads. The data contain around 34,000 clones, 16% of them singletons. The receptor's source is a female donor with papillary thyroid cancer or a benign thyroid nodule (not recorded which). Some clones in this sample may be carry-over from other donors' samples. The rearrangement uses TRBV15 and TRBJ2-1; D might be TRBD2 (5 bases). Material for sequencing was blood. The CDR3 nucleotides are TGTGCCACCATCAGAGGTGGAGGACTGTTCGACAATGAGCAGTTCTTC. This gives the protein CATIRGGGLFDNEQFF.